A selection of T cell receptor beta chains follows, all from one sample in a study of technical replicates of blood from a handful of donors. Produced via immunoSEQ multiplex PCR; TCRdb's table is partial and in-frame only. The sample has tens of thousands of clones; roughly 95% are singletons. Sequenced: T cells isolated from PBMCs. The receptors were gathered from a human donor in good health. Both conserved end residues are part of each CDR3. D genes are given only for firm matches. Rows give clone size only sometimes, using once, few, many, or a class for an expanded clone.

j_call: TRBJ2-2
v_call: TRBV10-1
cdr3_length: 11
d_call: NA
clone_size: NA
cdr3_nt: TGCGCCAGCAGTGCAACCGGGGAGCTGTTTTTT
cdr3_aa: CASSATGELFF

j_call: TRBJ2-7
v_call: TRBV9
cdr3_length: 14
d_call: NA
clone_size: once
cdr3_nt: TGTGCCAGCAGCGTAGCCCCGGACACCTACGAGCAGTACTTC
cdr3_aa: CASSVAPDTYEQYF

j_call: TRBJ2-7
v_call: TRBV7-9
cdr3_length: 13
d_call: NA
clone_size: NA
cdr3_nt: TGTGCCAGCAGCTTAGCACGGGACTACGAGCAGTACTTC
cdr3_aa: CASSLARDYEQYF

j_call: TRBJ2-7
v_call: TRBV7-2
cdr3_length: 16
d_call: NA
clone_size: NA
cdr3_nt: TGTGCCAGCAGCTTAGGGGCGGGATTTGGGGCCTACGAGCAGTACTTC
cdr3_aa: CASSLGAGFGAYEQYF

j_call: TRBJ2-1
v_call: TRBV2
cdr3_length: 16
d_call: NA
clone_size: NA
cdr3_nt: TGTGCCAGTACTTCCAGCGAAAGAAGCTCCTACAATGAGCAGTTCTTC
cdr3_aa: CASTSSERSSYNEQFF

j_call: TRBJ2-5
v_call: TRBV27
cdr3_length: 13
d_call: NA
clone_size: once
cdr3_nt: TGTGCCAGCAGTTTGGTTTGGAGAGAGACCCAGTACTTC
cdr3_aa: CASSLVWRETQYF

j_call: TRBJ2-1
v_call: TRBV19
cdr3_length: 15
d_call: TRBD2
clone_size: NA
cdr3_nt: TGTGCCAGTAGCCCAGGGACTAGCGGATACAATGAGCAGTTCTTC
cdr3_aa: CASSPGTSGYNEQFF

j_call: TRBJ2-7
v_call: TRBV27
cdr3_length: 15
d_call: NA
clone_size: once
cdr3_nt: TGTGCCAGCAGTCCCACAAGGGGACTGGGTTGGGAGCAGTACTTC
cdr3_aa: CASSPTRGLGWEQYF

j_call: TRBJ2-1
v_call: TRBV2
cdr3_length: 15
d_call: TRBD2
clone_size: NA
cdr3_nt: TGTGCCAGCAGTGATAGCGGGAGCTCCTACAATGAGCAGTTCTTC
cdr3_aa: CASSDSGSSYNEQFF

j_call: TRBJ2-5
v_call: TRBV5-1
cdr3_length: 16
d_call: NA
clone_size: NA
cdr3_nt: TGCGCCAGCAGCTTGGTGGGGGGAGTGAGCCAAGAGACCCAGTACTTC
cdr3_aa: CASSLVGGVSQETQYF

j_call: TRBJ1-4
v_call: TRBV7-2
cdr3_length: 16
d_call: TRBD1
clone_size: NA
cdr3_nt: TGTGCCAGCAGCTCGGGACAGGGGGCAGTCAATGAAAAACTGTTTTTT
cdr3_aa: CASSSGQGAVNEKLFF

j_call: TRBJ1-1
v_call: TRBV9
cdr3_length: 15
d_call: NA
clone_size: NA
cdr3_nt: TGTGCCAGCAGCTCACTCCAGGGATTCACCACTGAAGCTTTCTTT
cdr3_aa: CASSSLQGFTTEAFF

j_call: TRBJ2-5
v_call: TRBV2
cdr3_length: 16
d_call: TRBD2
clone_size: NA
cdr3_nt: TGTGCCAGCGGACTAGCGGGAGGGCCTTTCCAAGAGACCCAGTACTTC
cdr3_aa: CASGLAGGPFQETQYF

j_call: TRBJ2-7
v_call: TRBV4-1
cdr3_length: 16
d_call: TRBD2
clone_size: NA
cdr3_nt: TGCGCCAGCAGCCACGTAGCGGGATCGGGGATCTACGAGCAGTACTTC
cdr3_aa: CASSHVAGSGIYEQYF

j_call: TRBJ2-5
v_call: TRBV18
cdr3_length: 16
d_call: TRBD2
clone_size: NA
cdr3_nt: TGTGCCAGCTCACCTATGAGCGGGAGGGCGGTAGAGACCCAGTACTTC
cdr3_aa: CASSPMSGRAVETQYF

j_call: TRBJ1-4
v_call: TRBV9
cdr3_length: 17
d_call: TRBD1
clone_size: NA
cdr3_nt: TGTGCCAGCAGCGTAGCGGGACAGGGGGCGACTGATGAAAAACTGTTTTTT
cdr3_aa: CASSVAGQGATDEKLFF